The 7 T cell receptor beta chains below come from one sample, sequenced in a study of beta chain features in type 1 diabetes. Isolated RNA was reverse transcribed in full, so expressed TCRB transcripts were sequenced. Assay used: immunoSEQ multiplex PCR; TCRdb lists only in-frame clones, some missing. Among almost 350,000 clones listed, 6.5% to 10% were seen once. Sequencing used central memory CD4+ T cells from blood. These receptors were taken from a woman aged 18-29 years in good health.

This clone appeared a few times. V usage is TRBV7-2 and J usage is TRBJ2-7, with D unclear. V was pared by 5 bases and J by 0 bases, with 8 bases between. CDR1 is SGHTA, CDR2 FQGNSA, per germline. The CDR3 is 13 amino acids. The CDR3 DNA follows: TGTGCCAGCAGCCTATCTAACTCCTACGAGCAGTACTTC. This gives the protein CASSLSNSYEQYF.

This clone was seen more than once but under ten times. The chain recombines TRBV9 with TRBJ2-2; D ambiguous. Germline CDR1 is SGDLS and CDR2 is YYNGEE. The V gene lost 0 bases and the J gene lost 0 bases, with 6 bases spanning the gap. This CDR3 region has 15 residues. CDR3: CASSVAATNTGELFF. CDR3 DNA sequence: TGTGCCAGCAGCGTAGCGGCGACGAACACCGGGGAGCTGTTTTTT.

This clone was found a few times. Other DNA sequences of this sample code for an identical CDR3. The CDR3 DNA reads TGTGCCAGCAGTCTAGGGGGCTCTGGGGCCAACGTCCTGACTTTC. Translating it yields CASSLGGSGANVLTF. This sequence joins TRBV28 and TRBJ2-6; TRBD1 might be the D (6 bases). V was trimmed by 5 bases and J by 0 bases, leaving 8 bases between them. Germline CDR1 is MDHEN and CDR2 is SYDVKM. This CDR3 is 15 amino acids long.

This clone appeared a few times. The rearrangement joins TRBV11-2 to TRBJ2-5, with a tentative D call TRBD1 (6 bases). V was pared by 0 bases and J by 4 bases, with 9 bases between. The CDR3 runs to 14 residues. The germline CDR1 and CDR2 sequences are SGHAT and FQNNGV. CDR3 amino acids: CASSLETGRETQYF. In DNA form, the CDR3 reads TGTGCCAGCAGCTTAGAGACAGGTCGAGAGACCCAGTACTTC.

The rearrangement joins TRBV29-1 to TRBJ1-2; possibly TRBD1 for D (5 bases). This CDR3 has 14 residues. Germline V gives CDR1 SQVTM, CDR2 ANQGSEA. Trimming removed 5 bases at V and 8 bases at J, with 21 bases between. The CDR3 loop reads CSVSGAAGRKGYTF. CDR3 DNA sequence: TGCAGCGTTTCCGGCGCGGCAGGGAGAAAAGGCTACACCTTC.

The V call is TRBV19, the J call TRBJ2-7; no definite D call. CDR3 length equals 13 residues. Germline V gives CDR1 LNHDA, CDR2 SQIVND (reference sequence). V was pared by 5 bases and J by 4 bases, with 12 bases between. Here the CDR3 reads CASSFGPGYEQYF. For the CDR3, the DNA is TGTGCCAGTAGTTTTGGGCCAGGTTACGAGCAGTACTTC.

This clone occurred many times. The chain employs TRBV10-3 and TRBJ2-7; D is possibly TRBD2 (6 bases). Trimming left V 4 bases short and J 6 bases short, with 16 bases between. The CDR3 is 14 residues long. Germline assignment: CDR1 ENHRY and CDR2 SYGVKD. In DNA form, the CDR3 reads TGTGCCATCAGTGGAGACGCGGGAACCTCCGAGCAGTACTTC. Translated, it gives CAISGDAGTSEQYF.